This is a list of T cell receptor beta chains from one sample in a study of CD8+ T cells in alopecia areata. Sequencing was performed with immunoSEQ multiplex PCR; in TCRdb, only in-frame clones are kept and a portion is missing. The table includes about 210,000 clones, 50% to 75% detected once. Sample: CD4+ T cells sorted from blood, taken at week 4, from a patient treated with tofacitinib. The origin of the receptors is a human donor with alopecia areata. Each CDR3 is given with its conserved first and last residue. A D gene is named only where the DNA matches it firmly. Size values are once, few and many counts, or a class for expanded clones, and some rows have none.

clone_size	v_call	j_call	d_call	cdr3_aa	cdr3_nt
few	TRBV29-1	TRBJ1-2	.	CSVEDSDRPYGYTF	TGCAGCGTTGAAGATTCCGATCGACCCTATGGCTACACCTTC
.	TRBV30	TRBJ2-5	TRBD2	CAWSRLAVQETQYF	TGTGCCTGGAGTAGACTAGCGGTGCAAGAGACCCAGTACTTC
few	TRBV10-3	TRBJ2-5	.	CAISVGETQYF	TGTGCCATCAGTGTCGGAGAGACCCAGTACTTC
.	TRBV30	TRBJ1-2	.	CAWRIIGGKEQDGYTF	TGTGCCTGGAGGATCATCGGAGGGAAGGAGCAGGATGGCTACACCTTC
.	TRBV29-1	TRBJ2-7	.	CSVEEGYEQYF	TGCAGCGTTGAAGAGGGCTACGAGCAGTACTTC
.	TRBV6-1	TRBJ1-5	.	CASRVGSQPQHF	TGTGCCAGCAGAGTTGGTAGTCAGCCCCAGCATTTT
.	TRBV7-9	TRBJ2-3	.	CASSLSLPGRDTQYF	TGTGCCAGCAGCTTATCTTTACCGGGTCGAGATACGCAGTATTTT
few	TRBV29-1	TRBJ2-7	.	CSVAWGNSPLGEQYF	TGCAGCGTGGCCTGGGGCAATAGCCCCCTTGGGGAGCAGTACTTC
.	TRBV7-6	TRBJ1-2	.	CASSLQGAGYTF	TGTGCCAGCAGCTTGCAGGGCGCTGGCTACACCTTC
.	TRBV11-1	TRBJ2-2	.	CASSLGSSLSGELFF	TGTGCCAGCAGCTTAGGATCCTCCTTATCCGGGGAGCTGTTTTTT
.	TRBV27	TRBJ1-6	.	CASSLSGTLATSPLHF	TGTGCCAGCAGTTTGTCCGGGACACTAGCGACTTCACCCCTCCACTTT
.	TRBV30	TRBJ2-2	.	CAWSRGLANTGELFF	TGTGCCTGGAGCCGAGGACTGGCGAACACCGGGGAGCTGTTTTTT
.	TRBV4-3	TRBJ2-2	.	CASSHLSGDTPLFF	TGCGCCAGCAGCCATCTCAGTGGGGACACGCCGCTGTTTTTT
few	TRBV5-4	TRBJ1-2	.	CASAGDWGYGYTF	TGTGCCAGCGCGGGGGACTGGGGCTATGGCTACACCTTC